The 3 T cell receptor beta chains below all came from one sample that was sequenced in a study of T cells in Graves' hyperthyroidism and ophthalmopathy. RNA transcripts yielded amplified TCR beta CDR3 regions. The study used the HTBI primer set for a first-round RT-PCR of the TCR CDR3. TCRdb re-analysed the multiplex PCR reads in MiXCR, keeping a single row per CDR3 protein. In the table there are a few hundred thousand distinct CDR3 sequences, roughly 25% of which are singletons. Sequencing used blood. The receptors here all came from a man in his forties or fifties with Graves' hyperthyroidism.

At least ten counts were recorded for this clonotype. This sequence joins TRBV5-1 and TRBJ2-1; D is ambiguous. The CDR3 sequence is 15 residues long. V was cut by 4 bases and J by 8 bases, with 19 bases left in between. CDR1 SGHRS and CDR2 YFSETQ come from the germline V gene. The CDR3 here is CASSRETPRRDEQFF. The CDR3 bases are TGCGCCAGCAGCAGAGAGACCCCCCGTCGCGATGAGCAGTTCTTC.

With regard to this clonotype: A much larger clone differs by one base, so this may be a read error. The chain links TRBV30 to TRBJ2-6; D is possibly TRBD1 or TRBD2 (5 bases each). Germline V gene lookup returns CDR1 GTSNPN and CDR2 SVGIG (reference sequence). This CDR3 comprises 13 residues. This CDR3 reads CAWRDSGASVLTF. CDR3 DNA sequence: TGTGCCTGGAGGGACTCCGGGGCCAGCGTCCTGACTTTC.

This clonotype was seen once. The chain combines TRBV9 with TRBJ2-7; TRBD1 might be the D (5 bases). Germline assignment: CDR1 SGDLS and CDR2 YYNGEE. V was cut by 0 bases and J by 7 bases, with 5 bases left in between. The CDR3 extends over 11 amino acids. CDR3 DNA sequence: TGTGCCAGCAGCGTAGCAGGGGAGCAGTACTTC. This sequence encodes CASSVAGEQYF.